This T cell receptor (beta chain) was sequenced in a study of esophageal squamous cell carcinoma under preoperative chemotherapy. Overall study results and limits: After paclitaxel-nedaplatin, abundant clones were more likely to contract than amplify.

TCRdb analysed the PCR reads with MiXCR anew, one entry per CDR3 protein. Of 25,000 to 35,000 distinct CDR3 sequences listed, roughly 50% are singletons. As concerns this clonotype: Its antigen is still unknown.

Deletions cut 6 bases from V and 10 bases from J, with 13 bases between. The CDR3 is 12 residues long. From germline, CDR1 is SGHVS and CDR2 FQNEAQ. Indicated time point: before preoperative PTX-NDP chemotherapy. The specimen was taken from a patient given preoperative chemotherapy. This rearrangement joins TRBV7-8 to TRBJ2-1; a weak D match, TRBD2 (6 bases). The origin of this receptor is a human donor with esophageal squamous cell carcinoma. The donor label of this sample is uncertain. CDR3 region: CASRSTGREQFF. For the CDR3, the DNA is TGTGCCAGCAGATCCACTGGGAGGGAGCAGTTCTTC.